This section outlines one T cell receptor beta chain sequence together with its context. Its antigen is not identified. The data belong to a study of OX40 agonist ivuxolimab in advanced cancers. For the study at large: Males comprised 70% to 85% of the group, whose mean age was approximately 60 years (range about 23 to 80). Whole-study findings and limits: Normalized T-cell clonal expansion was also low in some nonresponders. Both blood CD4+ and CD8+ T cells showed clonal growth by week 6 at 0.1 to 3.0 mg/kg.

CDR3 length equals 15 residues. Germline loops: CDR1 MNHEY, CDR2 SMNVEV (reference sequence). The V and J ends lost 2 bases and 0 bases respectively, with 10 bases between them. Blood sampling was done at baseline, cycle 4 day 1, and cycle 7 day 1. TCRdb's table, derived via immunoSEQ multiplex PCR, lists solely in-frame clones and lacks some. There are 15,000 or so clones in the sample; around three quarters occur only once, and about a quarter lies in the top ten. Sequencing used CD4+ or CD8+ T cells sorted from blood, obtained in a trial of the OX40 agonist ivuxolimab. This chain connects TRBV27 to TRBJ1-1; no firm D call. The clonotype was recovered from an adult with an advanced solid tumor such as melanoma, head and neck, liver or kidney cancer. CDR3 in DNA: TGTGCCAGCAGTTTAAATCCATACATGAACACTGAAGCTTTCTTT. Translating it yields CASSLNPYMNTEAFF.